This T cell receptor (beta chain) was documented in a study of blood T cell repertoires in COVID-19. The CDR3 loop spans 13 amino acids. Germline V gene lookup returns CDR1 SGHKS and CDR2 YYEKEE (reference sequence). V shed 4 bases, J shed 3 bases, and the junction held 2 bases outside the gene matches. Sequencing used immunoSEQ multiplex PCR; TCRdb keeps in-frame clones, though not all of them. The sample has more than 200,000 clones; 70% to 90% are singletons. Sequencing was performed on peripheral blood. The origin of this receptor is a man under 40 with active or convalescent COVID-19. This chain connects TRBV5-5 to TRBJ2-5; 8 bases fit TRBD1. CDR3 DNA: TGTGCCAGCAGCGAACAGGGGGAAGAGACCCAGTACTTC. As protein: CASSEQGEETQYF.